The clone carrying this TCR beta chain was seen once. Its antigen remains unidentified. This entry belongs to a study of blood T cells in healthy people across ages. General observations from the study: A conclusive naive versus antigen-experienced comparison was prevented by the unsorted PBMCs. It was held that the diversity estimates obtained from one million T cells were underestimates.

Primers used in a second PCR of roughly 6 to 12 cycles were a sample-barcoded 5' primer and a J-beta primer mix. Each CDR3 protein is one row after TCRdb ran MiXCR on the 5' RACE reads. The sample lists 1.5 million to 2 million distinct CDR3 sequences, about 50% seen once, with over 2% in the top ten. The people who gave samples were healthy Caucasians from Russia, aged about 6 to 100. Every sample had a minimum of 6.5 million PBMCs isolated. The clonotype originates from a woman in her 40s in good health. Sequences were obtained from blood.

CDR3 in amino acids: CASSSASGKANYGYTF. The DNA of the CDR3 is TGTGCCAGCAGCTCCGCTTCTGGAAAAGCTAACTATGGCTACACCTTC. The rearrangement links TRBV13 to TRBJ1-2, with unresolved D. The CDR3 has 16 residues. From germline, CDR1 is PRHDT and CDR2 FYEKMQ (reference sequence). The V gene lost 4 bases and the J gene lost 0 bases, with 15 bases spanning the gap.